This TCR beta chain comes out of a study of T cell responses to AZD1222 COVID-19 vaccine. Some clones are missing from TCRdb's copy, which holds only in-frame ones; the method was immunoSEQ multiplex PCR. The data show about 130,000 clones, just over 90% seen once. Germline values: CDR1 ENHRY, CDR2 SYGVKD. Deletions cut 3 bases from V and 2 bases from J, with 2 bases between. The CDR3 totals 11 residues. With respect to this clone: Distinct nucleotide sequences in the sample also encode this CDR3.

This specimen consisted of peripheral blood, obtained 28 days after the second AZD1222 dose. The chain links TRBV10-3 to TRBJ2-7; D gene unclear. The sequence derives from an adult who received the AZD1222 COVID-19 vaccine. CDR3 sequence reads: CAISETYEQYF. The CDR3 DNA follows: TGTGCCATCAGTGAAACCTACGAGCAGTACTTC.